Listed below are T cell receptor beta chains from one sample, sequenced in a study of technical replicates of blood from a handful of donors. Profiled with immunoSEQ multiplex PCR; TCRdb holds only in-frame clones, not every one. The sample shows over 70,000 clones, around 97% of them seen only once. The sequencing sample was made of T cells isolated from PBMCs. Receptors originate from a human donor in good health. The CDR3 runs from the conserved cysteine through the conserved F or W. D genes are given only for firm matches. Size values are once, few and many counts, or a class for expanded clones, and some rows have none.

>NA|NA|TRBJ1-2|TRBV15
CATSRDRQGSTF
TGTGCCACCAGCAGAGATAGGCAGGGAAGCACCTTC
>NA|TRBD2|TRBJ2-2|TRBV5-1
CASSLAAGGPTGELFF
TGCGCCAGCAGCTTGGCGGCGGGGGGGCCTACCGGGGAGCTGTTTTTT
>NA|NA|TRBJ2-2|TRBV6-5
CASTRAANTGELFF
TGTGCCAGCACAAGAGCGGCGAACACCGGGGAGCTGTTTTTT
>NA|NA|TRBJ1-4|TRBV5-8
CASRRAGNEKLFF
TGTGCCAGCAGAAGGGCGGGAAATGAAAAACTGTTTTTT
>NA|NA|TRBJ1-4|TRBV2
CASSGPSRATNEKLFF
TGTGCCAGCAGCGGACCTTCGAGGGCAACTAATGAAAAACTGTTTTTT
>once|NA|TRBJ2-7|TRBV28
CASSPADSTSSYEQYF
TGTGCCAGCAGCCCGGCCGACAGTACCTCTTCCTACGAGCAGTACTTC
>NA|TRBD2|TRBJ2-2|TRBV4-1
CASSQEGLAGGETGELFF
TGCGCCAGCAGCCAAGAGGGACTAGCGGGGGGGGAAACCGGGGAGCTGTTTTTT
>NA|NA|TRBJ2-5|TRBV27
CASSLASVRETQYF
TGTGCCAGCAGTTTGGCTTCTGTGCGGGAGACCCAGTACTTC
>NA|NA|TRBJ1-3|TRBV5-1
CASSLGQSSGNTIYF
TGCGCCAGCAGCTTGGGACAGAGCTCTGGAAACACCATATATTTT
>NA|NA|TRBJ2-6|TRBV6-4
CASSEGSLSGANVLTF
TGTGCCAGCAGTGAGGGCAGCCTCTCTGGGGCCAACGTCCTGACTTTC
>NA|NA|TRBJ2-5|TRBV6-5
CASSYSGRNQETQYF
TGTGCCAGCAGTTATTCGGGTAGGAACCAAGAGACCCAGTACTTC
>NA|NA|TRBJ1-3|TRBV30
CAGGSLYGNTIYF
TGTGCCGGCGGATCGCTATATGGAAACACCATATATTTT
>NA|NA|TRBJ2-7|TRBV28
CASIPTGHSYEQYF
TGTGCCAGCATTCCTACGGGACACTCCTACGAGCAGTACTTC
>NA|NA|TRBJ1-1|TRBV25-1
CASSEGLGAGEAFF
TGTGCCAGCAGTGAAGGGCTGGGAGCAGGAGAAGCTTTCTTT
>NA|NA|TRBJ1-6|TRBV4-1
CASSHVEVGILVNSPLHF
TGCGCCAGCAGCCATGTGGAGGTCGGGATCCTGGTAAATTCACCCCTCCACTTT
>NA|NA|TRBJ2-7|TRBV4-2
CASSQDRTSFNEQYF
TGTGCCAGCAGCCAAGACAGAACTAGTTTCAACGAGCAGTACTTC
>NA|NA|TRBJ2-1|TRBV7-9
CASSLGSNNEQFF
TGTGCCAGCAGCCTTGGCTCGAACAATGAGCAGTTCTTC